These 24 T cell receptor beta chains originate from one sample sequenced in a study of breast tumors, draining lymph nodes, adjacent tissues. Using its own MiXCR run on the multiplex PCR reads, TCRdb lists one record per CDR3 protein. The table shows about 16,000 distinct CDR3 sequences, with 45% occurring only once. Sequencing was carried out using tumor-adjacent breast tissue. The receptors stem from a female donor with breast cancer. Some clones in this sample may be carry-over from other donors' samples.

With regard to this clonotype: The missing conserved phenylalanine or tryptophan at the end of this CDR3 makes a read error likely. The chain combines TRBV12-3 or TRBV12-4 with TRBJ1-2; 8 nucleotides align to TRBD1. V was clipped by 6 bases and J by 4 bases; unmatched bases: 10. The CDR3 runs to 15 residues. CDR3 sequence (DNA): TGTGCCAGCAGCAAGAGGACAGGGACACTCTATGGCTACACCCTC. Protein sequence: CASSKRTGTLYGYTL.

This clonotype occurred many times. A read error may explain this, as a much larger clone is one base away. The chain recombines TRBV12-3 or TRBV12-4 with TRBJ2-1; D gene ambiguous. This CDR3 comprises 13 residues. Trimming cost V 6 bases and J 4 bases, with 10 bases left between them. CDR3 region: CASRNDAYNEQFF. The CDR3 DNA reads TGTGCCAGCAGAAACGACGCGTACAATGAGCAGTTCTTC.

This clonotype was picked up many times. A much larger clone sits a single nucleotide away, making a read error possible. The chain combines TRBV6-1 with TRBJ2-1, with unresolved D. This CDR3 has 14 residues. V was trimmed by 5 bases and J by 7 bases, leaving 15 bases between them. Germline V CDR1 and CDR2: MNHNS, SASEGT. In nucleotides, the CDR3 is TGTGCCAGCAGTCGATTGGTGTCATGGAATGAGCAGTTCTTC. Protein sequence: CASSRLVSWNEQFF.

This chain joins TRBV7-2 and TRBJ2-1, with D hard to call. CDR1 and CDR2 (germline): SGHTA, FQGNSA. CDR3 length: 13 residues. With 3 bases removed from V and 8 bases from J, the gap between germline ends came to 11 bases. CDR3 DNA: TGTGCCAGCAGCTTTGATAGTCTCGATGAGCAGTTCTTC. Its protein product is CASSFDSLDEQFF.

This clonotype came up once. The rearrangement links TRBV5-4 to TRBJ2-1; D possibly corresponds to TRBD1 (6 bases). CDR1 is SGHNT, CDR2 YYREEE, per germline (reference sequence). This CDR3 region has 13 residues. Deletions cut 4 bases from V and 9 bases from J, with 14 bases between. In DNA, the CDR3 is TGTGCCAGCAGCCCGGACGGGGACACTGAGCAGTTCTTC. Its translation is CASSPDGDTEQFF.

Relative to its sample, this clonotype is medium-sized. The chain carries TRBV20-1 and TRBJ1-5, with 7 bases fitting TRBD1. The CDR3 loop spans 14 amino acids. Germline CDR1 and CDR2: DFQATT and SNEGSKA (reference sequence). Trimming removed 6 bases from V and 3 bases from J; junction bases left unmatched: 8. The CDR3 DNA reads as TGCAGTGCCCCCGGACAGGCGACCAATCAGCCCCAGCATTTT. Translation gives CSAPGQATNQPQHF.

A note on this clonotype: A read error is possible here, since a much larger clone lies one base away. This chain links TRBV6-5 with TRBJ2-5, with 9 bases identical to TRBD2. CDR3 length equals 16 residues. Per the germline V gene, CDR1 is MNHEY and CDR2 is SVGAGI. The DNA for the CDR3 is TGTGCCAGCAGTCACCTAGCGGGGCCGTCTCAAGAGACCCTGTACTTC. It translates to CASSHLAGPSQETLYF.

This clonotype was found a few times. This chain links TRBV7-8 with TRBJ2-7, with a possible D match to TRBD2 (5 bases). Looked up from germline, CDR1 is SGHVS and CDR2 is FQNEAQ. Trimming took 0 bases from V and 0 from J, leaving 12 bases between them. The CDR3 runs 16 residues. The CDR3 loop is CASSLALGLVSYEQYF. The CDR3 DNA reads TGTGCCAGCAGCTTAGCCCTCGGACTCGTCTCCTACGAGCAGTACTTC.

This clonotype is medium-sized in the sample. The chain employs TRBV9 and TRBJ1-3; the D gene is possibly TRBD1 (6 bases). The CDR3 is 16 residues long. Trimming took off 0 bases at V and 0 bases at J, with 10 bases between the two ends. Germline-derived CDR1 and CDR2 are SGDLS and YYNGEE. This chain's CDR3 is CASSVADRFSGNTIYF. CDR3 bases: TGTGCCAGCAGCGTAGCCGACAGGTTCTCTGGAAACACCATATATTTT.

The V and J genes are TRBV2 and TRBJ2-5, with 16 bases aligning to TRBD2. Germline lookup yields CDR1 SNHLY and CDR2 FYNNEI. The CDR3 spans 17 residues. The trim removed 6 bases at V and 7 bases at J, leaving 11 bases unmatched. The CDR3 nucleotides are TGTGCCAGCAGGACCGGGACTAGCGGGGGGGAAGCCGGGACCCAGTACTTC. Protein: CASRTGTSGGEAGTQYF.

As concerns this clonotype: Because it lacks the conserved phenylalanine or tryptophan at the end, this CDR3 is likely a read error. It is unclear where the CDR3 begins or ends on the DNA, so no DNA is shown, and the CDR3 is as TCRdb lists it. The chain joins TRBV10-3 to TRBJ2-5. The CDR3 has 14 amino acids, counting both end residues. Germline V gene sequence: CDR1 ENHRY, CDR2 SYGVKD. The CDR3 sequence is CAISERTSGYTFGS.

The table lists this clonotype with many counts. This CDR3 is CASSPGPENTEAFF. CDR3 DNA sequence: TGTGCCAGCAGCCCGGGACCCGAGAACACTGAAGCTTTCTTT. This chain links TRBV7-9 with TRBJ1-1, with D perhaps TRBD1 (5 bases). The CDR3 length is 14 residues. Looked up from germline, CDR1 is SEHNR and CDR2 is FQNEAQ (reference sequence). Trimming left V 5 bases short and J 1 base short, with 11 bases between.

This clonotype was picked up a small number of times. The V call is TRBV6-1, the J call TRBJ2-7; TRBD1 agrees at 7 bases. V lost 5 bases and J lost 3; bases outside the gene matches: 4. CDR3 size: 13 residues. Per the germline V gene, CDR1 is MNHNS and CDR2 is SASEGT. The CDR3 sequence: CASSRQGSYEQYV. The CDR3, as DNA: TGTGCCAGCAGTAGACAGGGAAGCTACGAGCAGTACGTC.

In DNA form, the CDR3 reads TGCAGTGCCAGGGACAACAATTCACCCCTCCACTTT. This gives the protein CSARDNNSPLHF. The V and J genes are TRBV20-1 and TRBJ1-6; perhaps TRBD1 as D (6 bases). Trimming took 6 bases from V and 7 from J, leaving 10 bases between them. The CDR3 length is 12 residues. Germline V gene data show CDR1 as DFQATT and CDR2 as SNEGSKA (reference sequence).

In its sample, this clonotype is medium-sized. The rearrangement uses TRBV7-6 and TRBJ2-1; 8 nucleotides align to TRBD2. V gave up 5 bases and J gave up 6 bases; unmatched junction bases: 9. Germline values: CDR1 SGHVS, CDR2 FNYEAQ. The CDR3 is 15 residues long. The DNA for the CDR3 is TGTGCCAGCAGCCAACCGGGACTAGATCGCAATGAGCAGTTCTTC. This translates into CASSQPGLDRNEQFF.

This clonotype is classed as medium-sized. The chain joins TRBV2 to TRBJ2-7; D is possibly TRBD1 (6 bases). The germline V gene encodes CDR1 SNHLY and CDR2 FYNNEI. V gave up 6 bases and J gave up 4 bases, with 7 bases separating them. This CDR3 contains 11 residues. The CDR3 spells CASSGQYEQYF. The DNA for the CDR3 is TGTGCCAGCAGCGGACAGTACGAGCAGTACTTC.

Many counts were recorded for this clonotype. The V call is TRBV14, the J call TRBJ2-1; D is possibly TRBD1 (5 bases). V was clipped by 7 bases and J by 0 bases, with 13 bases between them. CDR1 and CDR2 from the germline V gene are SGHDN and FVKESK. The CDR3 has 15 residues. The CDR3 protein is CASTRAGNSYNEQFF. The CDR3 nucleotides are TGTGCCAGCACCAGGGCAGGCAACTCCTACAATGAGCAGTTCTTC.

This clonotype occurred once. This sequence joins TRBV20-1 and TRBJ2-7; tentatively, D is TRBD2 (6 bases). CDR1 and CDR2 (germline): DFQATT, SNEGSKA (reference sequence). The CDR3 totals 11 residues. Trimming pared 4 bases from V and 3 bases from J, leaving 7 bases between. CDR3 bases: TGCAGTGCTATCGGGGGCTACGAGCAGTACTTC. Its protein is CSAIGGYEQYF.

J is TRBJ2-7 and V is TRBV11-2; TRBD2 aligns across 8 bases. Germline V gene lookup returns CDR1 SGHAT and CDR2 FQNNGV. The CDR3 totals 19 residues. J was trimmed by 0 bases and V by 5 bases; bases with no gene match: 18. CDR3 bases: TGTGCCAGCAGCCCCACGGGACTAGTGGGAGCTAGCGGCTCCTACGAGCAGTACTTC. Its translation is CASSPTGLVGASGSYEQYF.

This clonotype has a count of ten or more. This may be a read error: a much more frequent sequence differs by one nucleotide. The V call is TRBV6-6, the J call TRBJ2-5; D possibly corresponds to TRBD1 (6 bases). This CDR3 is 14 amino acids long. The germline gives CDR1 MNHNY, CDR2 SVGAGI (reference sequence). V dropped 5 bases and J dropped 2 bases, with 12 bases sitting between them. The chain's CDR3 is CASSHLGQQETQYF. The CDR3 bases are TGTGCCAGCAGTCACTTGGGACAACAAGAGACCCAGTACTTC.

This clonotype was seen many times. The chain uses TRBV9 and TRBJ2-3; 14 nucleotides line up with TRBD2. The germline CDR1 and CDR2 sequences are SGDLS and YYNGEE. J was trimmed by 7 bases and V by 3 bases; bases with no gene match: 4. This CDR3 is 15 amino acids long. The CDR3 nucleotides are TGTGCCAGCAGCGAGGGACTAGCGGGAGTGAATACGCAGTATTTT. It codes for CASSEGLAGVNTQYF.

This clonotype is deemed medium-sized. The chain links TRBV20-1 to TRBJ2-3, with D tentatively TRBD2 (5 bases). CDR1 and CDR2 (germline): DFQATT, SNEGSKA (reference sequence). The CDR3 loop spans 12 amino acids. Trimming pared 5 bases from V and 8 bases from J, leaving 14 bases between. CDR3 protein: CSAAGGPGTQYF. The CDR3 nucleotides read TGCAGTGCTGCAGGAGGTCCAGGTACGCAGTATTTT.

CDR3 amino acids: CASSLLAGGQGETQYF. CDR3 sequence (DNA): TGTGCCAGCAGCTTACTAGCGGGAGGTCAGGGGGAGACCCAGTACTTC. V gene TRBV11-2 combines with J gene TRBJ2-5, with 11 bases identical to TRBD2. CDR1 SGHAT and CDR2 FQNNGV come from the germline V gene. Trimming cost V 2 bases and J 5 bases; bases outside gene matches: 7. The CDR3 is made up of 16 amino acids.

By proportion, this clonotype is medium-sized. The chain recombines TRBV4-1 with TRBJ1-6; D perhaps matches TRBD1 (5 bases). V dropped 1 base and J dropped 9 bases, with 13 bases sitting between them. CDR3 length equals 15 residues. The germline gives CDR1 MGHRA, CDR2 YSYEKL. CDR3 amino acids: CASSQVPRVGSPLHF. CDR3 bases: TGCGCCAGCAGCCAAGTCCCCAGGGTGGGTTCACCCCTCCACTTT.